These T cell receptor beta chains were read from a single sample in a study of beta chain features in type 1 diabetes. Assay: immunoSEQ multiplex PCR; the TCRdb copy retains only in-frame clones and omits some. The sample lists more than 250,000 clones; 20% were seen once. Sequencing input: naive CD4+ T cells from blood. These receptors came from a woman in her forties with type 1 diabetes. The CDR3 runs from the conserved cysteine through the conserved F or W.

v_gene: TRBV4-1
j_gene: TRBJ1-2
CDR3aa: CASSLGQGANYGYTF

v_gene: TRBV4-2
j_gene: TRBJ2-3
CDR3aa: CASSQESQGPTDTQYF

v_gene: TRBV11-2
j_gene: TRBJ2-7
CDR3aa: CASSLDRRYEQYF

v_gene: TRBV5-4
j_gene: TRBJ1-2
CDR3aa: CASSSGTGILNYGYTF

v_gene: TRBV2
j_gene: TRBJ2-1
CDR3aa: CASSATSSYNEQFF

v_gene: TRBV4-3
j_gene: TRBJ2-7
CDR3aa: CASSQDQGAGAGEQYF

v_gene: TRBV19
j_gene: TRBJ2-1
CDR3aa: CASSIEAGLYNEQFF

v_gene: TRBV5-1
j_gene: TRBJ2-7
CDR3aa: CASSLVAGGALEQYF

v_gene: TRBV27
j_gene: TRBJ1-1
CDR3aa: CASSFGLEGAAAFF

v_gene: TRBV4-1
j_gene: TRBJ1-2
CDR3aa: CASSQDPGQNYGYTF

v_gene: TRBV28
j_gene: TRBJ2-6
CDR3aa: CASGMGQGGANVLTF

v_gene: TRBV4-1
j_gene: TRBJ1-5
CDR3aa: CASSHGGGANQPQHF

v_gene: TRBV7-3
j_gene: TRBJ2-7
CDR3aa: CASSLMSAGTGSHEQYF

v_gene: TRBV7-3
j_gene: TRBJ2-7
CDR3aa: CASSQAGGYEQYF

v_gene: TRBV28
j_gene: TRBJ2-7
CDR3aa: CASSFPGLAPYEQYF

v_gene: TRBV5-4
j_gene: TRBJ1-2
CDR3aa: CASSFPSRPLEGYTF

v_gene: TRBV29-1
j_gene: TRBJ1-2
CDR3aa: CSVAQGPANYGYTF

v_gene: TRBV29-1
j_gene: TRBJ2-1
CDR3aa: CSAGQSSYNEQFF

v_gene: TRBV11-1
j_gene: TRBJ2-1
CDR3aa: CASTPLGDYNEQFF

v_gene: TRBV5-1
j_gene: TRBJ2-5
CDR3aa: CASSHKAGQETQYF

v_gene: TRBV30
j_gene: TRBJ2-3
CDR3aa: CAWTLTGVYTDTQYF

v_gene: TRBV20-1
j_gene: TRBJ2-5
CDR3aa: CSAREVRTQYF

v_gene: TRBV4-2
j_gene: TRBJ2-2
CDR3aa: CASSQDGRGTNTGELFF

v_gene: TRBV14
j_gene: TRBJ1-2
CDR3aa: CASSRVQGGYGYTF

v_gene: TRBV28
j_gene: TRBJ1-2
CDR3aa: CASRLIRDRGPNNYGYTF